This paragraph reports one T cell receptor beta chain. The table came from immunoSEQ multiplex PCR; TCRdb's copy has only in-frame clones and leaves some out. This table has 95,000 to 150,000 clones, roughly 90% appearing once. This specimen belongs to a study of T cell responses to AZD1222 COVID-19 vaccine. V trimming: 5 bases; J trimming: 8 bases; junction bases outside the gene matches: 9. The CDR3 has 14 residues. Per the germline V gene, CDR1 is SGHRS and CDR2 is YFSETQ. This sequence was found in an adult in good health. The specimen comprised peripheral blood, sampled on day 0 of AZD1222 vaccination. The chain links TRBV5-1 to TRBJ2-1; 8 bases are a match to TRBD2. CDR3 in DNA: TGCGCCAGCAGTGCCAGCGGGAGAGTCGATGAGCAGTTCTTC. Translating gives CASSASGRVDEQFF.